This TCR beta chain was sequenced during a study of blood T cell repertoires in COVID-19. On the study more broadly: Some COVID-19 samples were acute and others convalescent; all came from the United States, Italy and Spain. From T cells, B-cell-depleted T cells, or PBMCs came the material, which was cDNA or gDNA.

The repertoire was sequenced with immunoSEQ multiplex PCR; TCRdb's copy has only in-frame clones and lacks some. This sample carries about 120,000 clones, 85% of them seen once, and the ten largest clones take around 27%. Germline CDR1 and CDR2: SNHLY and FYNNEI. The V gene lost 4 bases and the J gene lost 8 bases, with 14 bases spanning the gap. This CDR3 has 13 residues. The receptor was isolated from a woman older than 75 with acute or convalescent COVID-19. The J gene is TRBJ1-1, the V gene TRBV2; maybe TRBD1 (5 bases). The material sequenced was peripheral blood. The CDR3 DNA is TGTGCCAGCAGTGGGCGGGGGGTTAGCGAAGCTTTCTTT. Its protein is CASSGRGVSEAFF.